This TCR beta chain was profiled in a study of blood T cell repertoires in COVID-19. Study at large: Acute and convalescent COVID-19 specimens originated in the United States, Italy and Spain.

Using immunoSEQ multiplex PCR, the repertoire was profiled, and TCRdb retains in-frame clones only, with some absent. The sample holds 35,000 to 55,000 clones, around 90% seen once. The CDR3 consists of 16 residues. V lost 6 bases to trimming and J lost 4 bases, with 18 bases between them. Germline V lookup: CDR1 MRHNA, CDR2 SNTAGT. The TCR originated in a man in his fifties or sixties with active COVID-19. Sequencing input: peripheral blood. V gene TRBV6-4 combines with J gene TRBJ2-2; possibly TRBD1 for D (6 bases). In nucleotides, the CDR3 is TGTGCCAGCAGCCCTGAGACAGGTCGAGGCACCGGGGAGCTGTTTTTT. Translation: CASSPETGRGTGELFF.